These 21 T cell receptor beta chains were all obtained from the same sample, sequenced in a study of T cell changes during pregnancy in multiple sclerosis. Repertoires were generated with immunoSEQ multiplex PCR, while TCRdb's copy carries only in-frame clones and drops some. Of 75,000 to 95,000 clones listed, roughly 90% are singletons. The material sequenced was peripheral blood, taken in the first trimester of pregnancy. These receptors were collected from a female donor with multiple sclerosis, enrolled in a pregnancy study.

This clone was seen once. The chain uses TRBV15 and TRBJ2-1; the match to TRBD2 covers 7 bases. Germline trimming cut 5 bases from V and 4 bases from J; bases unmatched to any gene: 2. CDR1 and CDR2 from the germline V gene are LNHNV and YYDKDF (reference sequence). This CDR3 spans 13 amino acids. CDR3 residues: CATSPREYNEQFF. DNA for the CDR3: TGTGCCACCAGCCCGCGGGAGTACAATGAGCAGTTCTTC.

The chain combines TRBV6-4 with TRBJ2-3; TRBD2 matches 7 bases. Per the germline V gene, CDR1 is MRHNA and CDR2 is SNTAGT. This CDR3 is 16 amino acids long. The V gene end was trimmed by 0 bases and the J gene end by 5 bases; junction bases not matched to a gene: 8. The DNA of the CDR3 is TGTGCCAGCAGTGACTCCAAGGGCGGGAGCGTAGATACGCAGTATTTT. As protein: CASSDSKGGSVDTQYF.

The V call is TRBV19, the J call TRBJ1-1; 8 bases map to TRBD1. V shed 8 bases and J 1 base; nucleotides not matched to a gene: 6. Germline V gene data show CDR1 as LNHDA and CDR2 as SQIVND (reference sequence). CDR3 size: 14 residues. In nucleotides, the CDR3 is TGTGCCAGTGGGGCAGGGGGCTCGAACACTGAAGCTTTCTTT. Translated: CASGAGGSNTEAFF.

The V call is TRBV2, the J call TRBJ2-1; weak D call: TRBD2 (5 bases). V shed 2 bases and J shed 3 bases, with 14 bases lying between them. Germline loops: CDR1 SNHLY, CDR2 FYNNEI. The CDR3 has 16 residues. CDR3: CASSEWTPGFYNEQFF. The CDR3 DNA sequence: TGTGCCAGCAGTGAATGGACCCCGGGATTCTACAATGAGCAGTTCTTC.

V usage is TRBV27 and J usage is TRBJ2-7, with D hard to call. CDR1 is MNHEY and CDR2 is SMNVEV in the germline V gene (reference sequence). The length of the CDR3 is 14 residues. V was trimmed by 7 bases and J by 1 base, leaving 14 bases between them. Here the CDR3 DNA reads TGTGCCAGCACCGTAAGTCCTCTATCCTACGAGCAGTACTTC. This gives the protein CASTVSPLSYEQYF.

This clone was detected once. V usage is TRBV19 and J usage is TRBJ2-7; D is perhaps TRBD2 (5 bases). Per germline, CDR1 LNHDA and CDR2 SQIVND (reference sequence). V lost 2 bases and J 3 bases, leaving 8 bases between the germline ends. This CDR3 is built from 13 residues. This chain's CDR3 is CASSISAGYEQYF. CDR3 DNA: TGTGCCAGTAGTATATCTGCGGGCTACGAGCAGTACTTC.

The gene calls are TRBV2 and TRBJ2-2, with unresolved D. Between the trimmed V and J ends, which lost 6 bases and 6 bases, there was a span of 8 bases. Looked up from germline, CDR1 is SNHLY and CDR2 is FYNNEI. This CDR3 comprises 12 residues. CDR3 coding DNA: TGTGCCAGCAGAGGAGACGCCGGGGAGCTGTTTTTT. Amino acid sequence: CASRGDAGELFF.

CDR3 region: CASSQSCGDRTNEKLFF. CDR3 DNA sequence: TGCGCCAGCAGTCAATCCTGTGGGGACAGAACTAATGAAAAACTGTTTTTT. The genes are TRBV23-1 and TRBJ1-4; TRBD1 matches 7 bases. TRBV23-1 is filed as an ORF, its function uncertain. The CDR3 has 17 residues. After removal of 0 bases from V and 1 base from J, the junction contained 5 bases not matched to a gene.

The rearrangement joins TRBV27 to TRBJ2-7; 7 bases are a match to TRBD1. Germline V gene data show CDR1 as MNHEY and CDR2 as SMNVEV (reference sequence). The V gene end was trimmed by 4 bases and the J gene end by 0 bases; junction bases not matched to a gene: 6. This CDR3 is built from 15 residues. The CDR3 DNA sequence: TGTGCCAGCAGTTCCTACGGACAGGACTCCTACGAGCAGTACTTC. Translating it yields CASSSYGQDSYEQYF.

The V call is TRBV5-4, the J call TRBJ2-4; D is unresolved. There are 14 residues in the CDR3. Deletions cut 6 bases from V and 8 bases from J, with 18 bases between. Germline loops: CDR1 SGHNT, CDR2 YYREEE (reference sequence). CDR3 in amino acids: CASTLAGSGDIQYF. Here the CDR3 DNA reads TGTGCCAGCACCCTGGCCGGGTCGGGTGACATTCAGTACTTC.

This chain uses TRBV27 with TRBJ1-2, with 7 bases lining up with TRBD1. The germline V gene encodes CDR1 MNHEY and CDR2 SMNVEV (reference sequence). The CDR3 covers 14 residues. Trimming removed 2 bases from V and 4 bases from J; junction bases left unmatched: 4. The CDR3 DNA is TGTGCCAGCAGTTTAATGGGACAGCTCTATGGCTACACCTTC. It codes for CASSLMGQLYGYTF.

The chain employs TRBV5-6 and TRBJ1-2, with 9 bases identical to TRBD1. CDR1 and CDR2 (germline): SGHDT, YYEEEE. V lost 1 base, J lost 4 bases, and 5 bases stayed unmatched. CDR3 size: 15 residues. This chain's CDR3 is CASSLPMTGGYGYTF. The CDR3 DNA is TGTGCCAGCAGCTTGCCGATGACAGGGGGCTATGGCTACACCTTC.

The V gene is TRBV11-2, the J gene TRBJ1-1; D is undetermined. The germline CDR1 and CDR2 sequences are SGHAT and FQNNGV. Trimming pared 0 bases from V and 0 bases from J, leaving 8 bases between. This CDR3 contains 15 residues. The chain's CDR3 is CASSLEAGMNTEAFF. The CDR3, as DNA: TGTGCCAGCAGCTTAGAGGCAGGCATGAACACTGAAGCTTTCTTT. Complete variable domain (other parts from reference TRBV11-2 and TRBJ1-1): EAGVAQSPRYKIIEKRQSVAFWCNPISGHATLYWYQQILGQGPKLLIQFQNNGVVDDSQLPKDRFSAERLKGVDSTLKIQPAKLEDSAVYLCASSLEAGMNTEAFFGQGTRLTVV.

The CDR3 sequence is CASSPIAGEIYNEQFF. The CDR3 coding sequence is TGTGCCAGCAGCCCTATAGCGGGAGAGATCTACAATGAGCAGTTCTTC. The chain couples TRBV7-3 to TRBJ2-1, with 9 bases identical to TRBD2. Germline V gene lookup returns CDR1 SGHTA and CDR2 FQGTGA. The CDR3 has 16 amino acids. J gave up 3 bases and V 5 bases, and 8 bases lay outside the gene matches. Drawing the rest from reference TRBV7-3 and TRBJ2-1, the complete variable domain is GAGVSQTPSNKVTEKGKYVELRCDPISGHTALYWYRQSLGQGPEFLIYFQGTGAADDSGLPNDRFFAVRPEGSVSTLKIQRTERGDSAVYLCASSPIAGEIYNEQFFGPGTRLTVL.

The chain is built from TRBV28 and TRBJ2-3, with 8 nucleotides matching TRBD2. This CDR3 region has 15 residues. V shed 5 bases, J shed 0 bases, and the junction held 4 bases outside the gene matches. The germline CDR1 and CDR2 sequences are MDHEN and SYDVKM. In DNA, the CDR3 is TGTGCCAGCAGTGAGCGGGAGCAGAGCACAGATACGCAGTATTTT. This encodes CASSEREQSTDTQYF.

V usage is TRBV30 and J usage is TRBJ1-2; 7 nucleotides line up with TRBD1. The germline gives CDR1 GTSNPN, CDR2 SVGIG (reference sequence). The trim removed 2 bases at V and 8 bases at J, leaving 5 bases unmatched. CDR3 length equals 12 residues. DNA for the CDR3: TGTGCCTGGAGTTCCACAGGGGAAGGCTACACCTTC. Encoded protein: CAWSSTGEGYTF. Combining the CDR3 with reference TRBV30 and TRBJ1-2 gives the whole variable domain SQTIHQWPATLVQPVGSPLSLECTVEGTSNPNLYWYRQAAGRGLQLLFYSVGIGQISSEVPQNLSASRPQDRQFILSSKKLLLSDSGFYLCAWSSTGEGYTFGSGTRLTVV.

The chain is built from TRBV7-9 and TRBJ1-2; 7 bases fit TRBD1. Per the germline V gene, CDR1 is SEHNR and CDR2 is FQNEAQ (reference sequence). This CDR3 has 15 residues. Losses at the gene ends were 5 bases for V and 3 bases for J; bases not matched to a gene: 9. In nucleotides, the CDR3 is TGTGCCAGCAGCGGAGGGGACAGAATATACTATGGCTACACCTTC. Translation gives CASSGGDRIYYGYTF.

The chain uses TRBV2 and TRBJ2-1; D call uncertain. Trimming took 0 bases from V and 7 from J, leaving 19 bases between them. The germline gives CDR1 SNHLY, CDR2 FYNNEI. The CDR3 has 17 residues. The CDR3 DNA is TGTGCCAGCAGTGAAGCAGCCCGCCGTGCAGGTAGAAATGAGCAGTTCTTC. Amino acids: CASSEAARRAGRNEQFF.

V is TRBV28 and J is TRBJ1-3; no clear D. The V and J ends lost 0 bases and 1 base respectively, with 7 bases between them. In germline, CDR1 is MDHEN, CDR2 SYDVKM. CDR3 size: 15 residues. The CDR3 is CASSLWSASGNTIYF. CDR3 DNA sequence: TGTGCCAGCAGTTTATGGAGCGCGTCTGGAAACACCATATATTTT.

This clone is labeled medium-sized. The chain links TRBV7-2 to TRBJ1-5, with D perhaps TRBD1 (5 bases). Trimming removed 1 base at V and 5 bases at J, with 9 bases between. CDR1 is SGHTA and CDR2 is FQGNSA in the germline V gene. The CDR3 extends over 14 amino acids. CDR3 sequence reads: CASSLGGGHQPQHF. DNA of the CDR3: TGTGCCAGCAGCTTAGGGGGCGGCCATCAGCCCCAGCATTTT.

The CDR3 nucleotides are TGTGCCAGTAGCTACGGGAGCTCCTACGAGCAGTACTTC. It is translated as CASSYGSSYEQYF. The gene calls are TRBV19 and TRBJ2-7, with D possibly matching TRBD2 (6 bases). CDR1 and CDR2 from the germline V gene are LNHDA and SQIVND (reference sequence). This CDR3 region has 13 residues. Trimming left V 6 bases short and J 0 bases short, with 9 bases between.